These 14 T cell receptor beta chains originate from one sample sequenced in a study of CD8 T cell repertoires and HIV-1 epitope variants. TCRdb's copy holds only in-frame clones and misses some; the assay was immunoSEQ multiplex PCR. The sample lists roughly 100,000 clones; roughly four fifths were seen once. Sequencing was done on a sample of uncultured baseline CD8+ T cells from peripheral blood mononuclear cells (PBMCs). The receptors come from a male donor with HIV.

The chain couples TRBV6-5 to TRBJ2-7; D is unclear. The CDR3 length is 12 residues. The germline gives CDR1 MNHEY, CDR2 SVGAGI. V dropped 2 bases and J dropped 5 bases, with 7 bases sitting between them. In nucleotides, the CDR3 is TGTGCCAGCAGTTACGGAACCCACGAGCAGTACTTC. Its translation is CASSYGTHEQYF.

This chain uses TRBV2 with TRBJ2-5, with 12 positions matching TRBD2. The V segment lost 2 bases and the J segment 6 bases; nucleotides outside the gene matches: 4. There are 15 residues in the CDR3. Germline-derived CDR1 and CDR2 are SNHLY and FYNNEI. CDR3 bases: TGTGCCAGCAGTGAAACTAGCGGGGGGTTCCAGACCCAGTACTTC. It encodes CASSETSGGFQTQYF.

The chain carries TRBV7-2 and TRBJ2-7; the D gene is possibly TRBD1 (5 bases). Germline-derived CDR1 and CDR2 are SGHTA and FQGNSA. The CDR3 sequence is 13 residues long. V dropped 5 bases and J dropped 5 bases, with 13 bases sitting between them. This chain's CDR3 is CASSVRGRDEQYF. CDR3 in DNA: TGTGCCAGCAGCGTAAGGGGCAGGGACGAGCAGTACTTC.

This rearrangement joins TRBV18 to TRBJ2-2; D is unresolved. This CDR3 is 16 amino acids long. Trimming took 6 bases from V and 0 from J, leaving 14 bases between them. Germline CDR1 reads KGHSH; CDR2 reads LQKENI. DNA of the CDR3: TGTGCCAGCTCCCGAGACATATCCGCGAACACCGGGGAGCTGTTTTTT. Amino acid sequence: CASSRDISANTGELFF.

The CDR3 region is CSVENRQQETQYF. DNA for the CDR3: TGCAGCGTTGAAAATCGACAGCAAGAGACCCAGTACTTC. V usage is TRBV29-1 and J usage is TRBJ2-5, with a tentative D call TRBD1 (5 bases). The V end was cut by 2 bases, the J end by 2 bases, with 9 bases between. The CDR3 sequence is 13 residues long. Germline CDR1 reads SQVTM; CDR2 reads ANQGSEA.

The rearrangement joins TRBV16 to TRBJ1-5, with 8 bases fitting TRBD1. This CDR3 comprises 15 residues. CDR1 is KGHSY, CDR2 FQNENV, per germline. V was clipped by 3 bases and J by 7 bases; unmatched bases: 8. CDR3 region: CASSHGQGIGQPQHF. CDR3 nucleotide sequence: TGTGCCAGCAGCCATGGACAGGGCATCGGACAGCCCCAGCATTTT.

The chain carries TRBV5-1 and TRBJ2-4; the match to TRBD1 covers 7 bases. The germline V gene has CDR1 SGHRS and CDR2 YFSETQ. V was clipped by 4 bases and J by 4 bases; unmatched bases: 8. The CDR3 is 15 residues long. The CDR3 DNA follows: TGCGCCAGCAGCCCGACAGGGTCCCTAAAAAACATTCAGTACTTC. It translates to CASSPTGSLKNIQYF. The full variable domain, rest sourced from reference TRBV5-1 and TRBJ2-4, is KAGVTQTPRYLIKTRGQQVTLSCSPISGHRSVSWYQQTPGQGLQFLFEYFSETQRNKGNFPGRFSGRQFSNSRSEMNVSTLELGDSALYLCASSPTGSLKNIQYFGAGTRLSVL.

The genes are TRBV19 and TRBJ1-6; D is possibly TRBD1 (6 bases). V was trimmed by 2 bases and J by 6 bases, leaving 8 bases between them. Germline V gene data show CDR1 as LNHDA and CDR2 as SQIVND (reference sequence). The length of the CDR3 is 14 residues. CDR3 protein: CASSIRGGNSPLHF. CDR3 DNA sequence: TGTGCCAGTAGTATAAGGGGGGGTAATTCACCCCTCCACTTT.

This clone has a handful of counts. CDR3 residues: CASPVGPGELFF. The CDR3 DNA sequence: TGTGCCAGCCCGGTGGGACCCGGGGAGCTGTTTTTT. V and J are TRBV7-9 and TRBJ2-2; D tentatively fits TRBD1 or TRBD2 (5 bases each). Germline loops: CDR1 SEHNR, CDR2 FQNEAQ (reference sequence). The CDR3 consists of 12 residues. Trimming took 8 bases from V and 6 from J, leaving 10 bases between them. Using reference TRBV7-9 and TRBJ2-2 for the parts outside the CDR3, the full variable domain is DTGVSQNPRHKITKRGQNVTFRCDPISEHNRLYWYRQTLGQGPEFLTYFQNEAQLEKSRLLSDRFSAERPKGSFSTLEIQRTEQGDSAMYLCASPVGPGELFFGEGSRLTVL.

This clone appeared a single time. This sequence joins TRBV5-1 and TRBJ2-7; a possible D gene is TRBD2 (5 bases). Trimming shortened V by 5 bases and J by 0 bases, and 15 bases separated the two germline ends. The CDR3 contains 15 residues. The germline CDR1 and CDR2 sequences are SGHRS and YFSETQ. CDR3 in amino acids: CASRPGTGSSYEQYF. The CDR3 nucleotides read TGCGCCAGCAGACCAGGAACTGGGAGCTCCTACGAGCAGTACTTC.

The rearrangement uses TRBV18 and TRBJ2-7, with D hard to call. Germline V gene sequence: CDR1 KGHSH, CDR2 LQKENI. V shed 2 bases and J shed 4 bases, with 9 bases lying between them. This CDR3 comprises 13 residues. CDR3 nucleotide sequence: TGTGCCAGCTCACCAAGTGGTCAGTACGAGCAGTACTTC. Protein: CASSPSGQYEQYF.

V is TRBV28 and J is TRBJ2-7, with 9 bases aligning to TRBD1. V lost 6 bases and J lost 4; bases outside the gene matches: 10. Germline assignment: CDR1 MDHEN and CDR2 SYDVKM. The CDR3 totals 15 residues. CDR3 nucleotides: TGTGCCAGCAGAAGACCGGGACAGGGTACTTACGAGCAGTACTTC. This translates into CASRRPGQGTYEQYF.

The V and J genes are TRBV6-5 and TRBJ1-1; 7 bases agree with TRBD1. V was pared by 10 bases and J by 4 bases, with 9 bases of the junction left unmatched. This CDR3 has 13 amino acids. Germline assignment: CDR1 MNHEY and CDR2 SVGAGI. The CDR3 DNA reads as TGTGCCACCCAAGGGGGCGCAAGCACTGAAGCTTTCTTT. This codes for CATQGGASTEAFF.

This clone showed up just once. The chain links TRBV7-9 to TRBJ1-4; no firm D call. Germline V gene data show CDR1 as SEHNR and CDR2 as FQNEAQ (reference sequence). The length of the CDR3 is 13 residues. V was cut by 6 bases and J by 8 bases, with 13 bases left in between. CDR3 in DNA: TGTGCCAGCAGTCCAGACGTGGGGGAAAAACTGTTTTTT. Translation: CASSPDVGEKLFF.